Each of the 17 T cell receptor beta chains below was sequenced from the same sample in a study of cytomegalovirus exposure and HLA in healthy donors. Primers included in the PCR were 60 Vbeta and 13 Jbeta primers. Sequenced by immunoSEQ multiplex PCR; TCRdb stores in-frame clones only, minus some. The sample has about 180,000 clones; more than 60% are singletons. Material: PBMCs. The receptors were sampled from a woman aged 30 to 39 in good health and CMV-seropositive.

V usage is TRBV5-1 and J usage is TRBJ2-1; D possibly corresponds to TRBD2 (5 bases). Deletions cut 2 bases from V and 8 bases from J, with 17 bases between. The CDR3 has 15 amino acids. Germline V lookup: CDR1 SGHRS, CDR2 YFSETQ. The CDR3 sequence: CASSLSGIVLDEQFF. The CDR3 region has the DNA TGCGCCAGCAGCTTAAGCGGAATAGTGCTCGATGAGCAGTTCTTC.

This sequence joins TRBV19 and TRBJ1-2, with 7 bases that match TRBD1. The CDR3 loop spans 15 amino acids. The V segment lost 3 bases and the J segment 4 bases; nucleotides outside the gene matches: 8. Germline V lookup: CDR1 LNHDA, CDR2 SQIVND (reference sequence). CDR3 protein: CASSIRGAHLYGYTF. CDR3 in DNA: TGTGCCAGTAGTATCAGGGGGGCCCACCTCTATGGCTACACCTTC.

The rearrangement joins TRBV7-9 to TRBJ1-1; D is perhaps TRBD1 (5 bases). The CDR3 is 12 residues long. V gave up 2 bases and J gave up 11 bases, with 12 bases separating them. Germline CDR1 and CDR2: SEHNR and FQNEAQ (reference sequence). The chain's CDR3 is CASSLSAGTAFF. The DNA of the CDR3 is TGTGCCAGCAGCTTATCGGCGGGGACGGCTTTCTTT.

The chain combines TRBV6-1 with TRBJ1-5, with 11 nucleotides matching TRBD1. CDR3 length: 14 amino acids. V was pared by 3 bases and J by 9 bases, with 4 bases of the junction left unmatched. CDR1 and CDR2 (germline): MNHNS, SASEGT. The CDR3 here is CASSEGTGGRPQHF. The CDR3 nucleotides read TGTGCCAGCAGTGAGGGGACAGGGGGTAGGCCCCAGCATTTT.

The rearrangement links TRBV10-3 to TRBJ2-7, with TRBD1 matching over 7 bases. After removal of 6 bases from V and 2 bases from J, the junction contained 1 base not matched to a gene. Per the germline V gene, CDR1 is ENHRY and CDR2 is SYGVKD. CDR3 length equals 12 residues. The CDR3 reads CAISQGAYEQYF. CDR3 DNA: TGTGCCATCAGCCAGGGGGCCTACGAGCAGTACTTC.

This chain connects TRBV6-1 to TRBJ2-2, with unresolved D. CDR1 is MNHNS and CDR2 is SASEGT in the germline V gene. Trimming left V 6 bases short and J 4 bases short, with 9 bases between. This CDR3 region has 13 residues. CDR3 sequence (DNA): TGTGCCAGCAGGAGTCCCGGCACCGGGGAGCTGTTTTTT. It yields the protein CASRSPGTGELFF.

This rearrangement joins TRBV29-1 to TRBJ2-7; 8 bases fit TRBD2. This CDR3 contains 12 residues. V dropped 7 bases and J dropped 0; count of bases not matched to a gene: 2. Germline CDR1 reads SQVTM; CDR2 reads ANQGSEA. The CDR3 region has the DNA TGCAGCGCCGGACTAGCCTCCTACGAGCAGTACTTC. Amino acids: CSAGLASYEQYF.

The rearrangement uses TRBV6-5 and TRBJ2-3, with 7 bases aligning to TRBD1. This CDR3 is 16 amino acids long. CDR1 is MNHEY and CDR2 is SVGAGI in the germline V gene. Trimming removed 4 bases from V and 4 bases from J; junction bases left unmatched: 11. This chain's CDR3 is CASSFPITGAPDTQYF. CDR3 in DNA: TGTGCCAGCAGTTTCCCTATTACAGGGGCCCCAGATACGCAGTATTTT.

Only a few counts were recorded for this clone. The chain couples TRBV29-1 to TRBJ2-7; D is perhaps TRBD1 (5 bases). The CDR3 is 21 residues long. V was clipped by 8 bases and J by 3 bases, with 41 bases between them. Germline values: CDR1 SQVTM, CDR2 ANQGSEA. This CDR3 is CSLRPGPYRPRSYATGYEQYF. In DNA form, the CDR3 reads TGCAGCCTAAGGCCCGGACCATACAGGCCTCGATCGTATGCTACGGGCTACGAGCAGTACTTC.

This chain links TRBV27 with TRBJ1-5; TRBD1 aligns across 8 bases. The CDR3 consists of 16 residues. With 5 bases clipped from V and 4 bases from J, the junction kept 10 bases outside the gene matches. Germline CDR1 is MNHEY and CDR2 is SMNVEV (reference sequence). This chain's CDR3 is CASSPSGQGINQPQHF. As DNA, the CDR3 is TGTGCCAGCAGTCCTAGCGGACAGGGCATAAATCAGCCCCAGCATTTT.

This clone was counted only a few times. The chain is built from TRBV5-6 and TRBJ1-1; unclear D gene. There are 15 residues in the CDR3. Trimming cost V 4 bases and J 0 bases, with 13 bases left between them. Germline CDR1 is SGHDT and CDR2 is YYEEEE. This chain's CDR3 is CASSDDLGVNTEAFF. CDR3 nucleotide sequence: TGTGCCAGCAGCGACGACTTAGGCGTGAACACTGAAGCTTTCTTT.

The J gene is TRBJ2-7, the V gene TRBV6-5; 7 bases are shared with TRBD2. The CDR3 has 14 amino acids. The V gene's germline CDR1 is MNHEY and CDR2 SVGAGI. V shed 5 bases, J shed 4 bases, and the junction held 8 bases outside the gene matches. CDR3 DNA: TGTGCCAGCAGTACCCCGGGGAGGGTTTACGAGCAGTACTTC. This codes for CASSTPGRVYEQYF.

V and J are TRBV29-1 and TRBJ1-2, with D possibly being TRBD1 (5 bases). V was pared by 4 bases and J by 2 bases, with 8 bases between. CDR3 length: 12 amino acids. Germline lookup yields CDR1 SQVTM and CDR2 ANQGSEA. The CDR3 loop is CSVGSGNYGYTF. The DNA of the CDR3 is TGCAGCGTTGGGTCAGGGAACTATGGCTACACCTTC.

V gene TRBV11-2 combines with J gene TRBJ2-5; D is possibly TRBD1 (7 bases). Germline V gene sequence: CDR1 SGHAT, CDR2 FQNNGV. Trimming pared 6 bases from V and 5 bases from J, leaving 25 bases between. The CDR3 has 17 residues. The CDR3 protein is CASRARGSTWGRETQYF. The CDR3 DNA reads as TGTGCCAGCAGGGCCAGGGGGTCCACTTGGGGGAGGGAGACCCAGTACTTC.

The chain recombines TRBV28 with TRBJ1-1, with unresolved D. CDR3 length: 13 residues. Per the germline V gene, CDR1 is MDHEN and CDR2 is SYDVKM. V lost 2 bases and J lost 2, with 6 bases in between. In DNA form, the CDR3 reads TGTGCCAGCAGTTTAACACACAACACTGAAGCTTTCTTT. Protein product: CASSLTHNTEAFF.

Worth noting for this clone: Sequence at one end of the junction differs from germline and may be a read error. The chain carries TRBV11-2 and TRBJ2-7, with a weak D call TRBD2 (5 bases). Germline-derived CDR1 and CDR2 are SGHAT and FQNNGV. This CDR3 region has 16 residues. CDR3 sequence: CASSLDPAATSYEQYF. CDR3 coding DNA: TGTGCCAGCAGCCTAGACCCAGCGGCCACCTCCTACGAGCAGTACTTC.

The chain carries TRBV5-1 and TRBJ2-5; D unresolved. This CDR3 is 12 amino acids long. V lost 3 bases to trimming and J lost 5 bases, with 8 bases between them. Germline assignment: CDR1 SGHRS and CDR2 YFSETQ. CDR3 loop: CASSSPVETQYF. CDR3 DNA: TGCGCCAGCAGCTCCCCCGTTGAGACCCAGTACTTC.